One TCR beta chain is described in this entry. Its antigen is currently unknown. These data are taken from a study of post-analysis software for immune sequencing data. Libraries were made from TCR beta cDNA, and they carried unique molecular identifiers. A population of about 0.95 to 10 million T cells gave rise to 450,000 to 500,000 cDNA molecules. TCRdb fed the PCR reads into MiXCR, producing one record per CDR3 protein. The sample contains hundreds of thousands of distinct CDR3 sequences, approximately 59% of which appear only once. Study results and caveats: Controls showed lower frequencies than patients for roughly 5 TRBV segments, and TRBV5-6, TRBV5-1 and TRBV20-1 were among these.

Looked up from germline, CDR1 is DFQATT and CDR2 is SNEGSKA (reference sequence). This CDR3 has 17 residues. Unmatched junction bases numbered 11, after V lost 0 bases and J lost 6 bases. V gene TRBV20-1 combines with J gene TRBJ2-7; 13 nucleotides line up with TRBD2. Sequenced material: blood. The TCR originated in a girl aged 2-15 years with multiple sclerosis. The CDR3, as DNA: TGCAGTGCTAGAGATCTAGTGGGACTAGCGGGGCTAGGCGAGCAGTACTTC. It encodes CSARDLVGLAGLGEQYF.